The 5 T cell receptor beta chains presented below share a single source sample, sequenced in a study of T cell responses to AZD1222 COVID-19 vaccine (dated by TCRdb to 2020 to 2022). Read against the paper, the sample's time point label means: about 28 days (+/-7) after the second vaccine dose. Libraries were made using the immunoSEQ multiplex PCR assay. This is the immuneACCESS table as TCRdb keeps it, with only in-frame sequences that have V and J called. A part of the clones is gone; compared with another copy, unresolved V genes explain less than half, and the rest is unexplained. The sample table records 56,000 or so clones; roughly 80% of these occur just once. Around 5% of the sample is in the top ten clones. The sequenced sample was peripheral blood, obtained 28 days after the second AZD1222 dose. The receptors were sampled from an adult who received the AZD1222 COVID-19 vaccine.

This clone was detected once. The rearrangement joins TRBV6-6 to TRBJ1-6; 9 bases agree with TRBD1. This CDR3 is built from 17 residues. With 5 bases clipped from V and 6 bases from J, the junction kept 11 bases outside the gene matches. Germline CDR1 reads MNHNY; CDR2 reads SVGAGI (reference sequence). The CDR3 loop is CASSPAGQGFSNSPLHF. The CDR3, as DNA: TGTGCCAGCAGTCCTGCGGGACAGGGCTTTTCTAATTCACCCCTCCACTTT.

The V call is TRBV19, the J call TRBJ1-5; tentatively, D is TRBD1 (6 bases). V was trimmed by 3 bases and J by 7 bases, leaving 16 bases between them. This CDR3 spans 15 amino acids. Germline-derived CDR1 and CDR2 are LNHDA and SQIVND (reference sequence). This chain's CDR3 is CASSMKDSLRQPQHF. The CDR3 DNA reads as TGTGCCAGTAGTATGAAGGACAGTCTACGCCAGCCCCAGCATTTT.

The V and J genes are TRBV24-1 and TRBJ2-3; D might be TRBD1 (6 bases). Germline V gene lookup returns CDR1 KGHDR and CDR2 SFDVKD. Trimming removed 9 bases at V and 3 bases at J, with 21 bases between. CDR3 length: 16 amino acids. CDR3 amino acids: CATGVSPGEGTDTQYF. Here the CDR3 DNA reads TGTGCCACCGGAGTAAGTCCAGGGGAAGGGACAGATACGCAGTATTTT.

The chain couples TRBV2 to TRBJ1-5; D gene unclear. V was pared by 5 bases and J by 4 bases, with 9 bases between. The CDR3 spans 13 residues. The germline V gene has CDR1 SNHLY and CDR2 FYNNEI. CDR3 coding DNA: TGTGCCAGCAGTCAGATGGGGAATCAGCCCCAGCATTTT. Translation gives CASSQMGNQPQHF.

The CDR3 sequence is CSVEVAGDTQYF. The CDR3 DNA reads TGCAGCGTTGAAGTAGCGGGGGATACGCAGTATTTT. The rearrangement uses TRBV29-1 and TRBJ2-3; 8 bases line up with TRBD2. After removal of 1 base from V and 6 bases from J, the junction contained 0 bases not matched to a gene. Germline CDR1 is SQVTM and CDR2 is ANQGSEA. CDR3 length: 12 residues.